Following are 27 T cell receptor beta chains from one sample sequenced in a study of technical replicates of blood from a handful of donors. Assay used: immunoSEQ multiplex PCR; TCRdb lists only in-frame clones, some missing. There are around 83,000 clones in the sample; 90% to 95% occur only once, and 0.2% to 0.3% lies in the top ten. The material sequenced was T cells isolated from PBMCs. These receptors were obtained from a human donor in good health.

The chain carries TRBV5-6 and TRBJ2-6; perhaps TRBD2 as D (7 bases). CDR1 and CDR2 from the germline V gene are SGHDT and YYEEEE. CDR3 size: 17 residues. Trimming stripped 2 bases from V and 1 base from J, with 13 bases between. CDR3 sequence: CASSLKGGGSGANVLTF. The CDR3 DNA reads TGTGCCAGCAGCTTAAAGGGAGGGGGGTCTGGGGCCAACGTCCTGACTTTC.

J is TRBJ1-6 and V is TRBV14; D not resolved. V lost 0 bases and J lost 13, with 7 bases in between. This CDR3 has 12 residues. Germline CDR1 and CDR2: SGHDN and FVKESK. The CDR3 protein is CASSQEWSPLHF. The CDR3, as DNA: TGTGCCAGCAGCCAAGAGTGGAGTCCCCTCCACTTT.

The chain is built from TRBV7-6 and TRBJ2-2, with a weak D call TRBD2 (6 bases). CDR1 and CDR2 from the germline V gene are SGHVS and FNYEAQ. This CDR3 is built from 15 residues. V was clipped by 7 bases and J by 1 base, with 13 bases between them. The CDR3 coding sequence is TGTGCCAGCACCTCGGTAGCGGTGAACACCGGGGAGCTGTTTTTT. Its protein is CASTSVAVNTGELFF. Together with reference TRBV7-6 and TRBJ2-2, the CDR3 gives the full variable domain: GAGVSQSPRYKVTKRGQDVALRCDPISGHVSLYWYRQALGQGPEFLTYFNYEAQQDKSGLPNDRFSAERPEGSISTLTIQRTEQRDSAMYRCASTSVAVNTGELFFGEGSRLTVL.

The chain combines TRBV5-8 with TRBJ2-2; D is ambiguous. The germline gives CDR1 SGHTS, CDR2 YDEGEE. V was clipped by 4 bases and J by 5 bases, with 6 bases between them. The CDR3 contains 12 residues. CDR3 in amino acids: CASSQFTGELFF. Written as DNA, the CDR3 is TGTGCCAGCAGCCAATTTACCGGGGAGCTGTTTTTT.

The chain links TRBV6-5 to TRBJ2-1; D may be TRBD2 (6 bases). Trimming shortened V by 7 bases and J by 4 bases, and 11 bases separated the two germline ends. CDR1 and CDR2 from the germline V gene are MNHEY and SVGAGI. The CDR3 runs 13 residues. CDR3 in DNA: TGTGCCAGCACCGCTAGCGTTTACAATGAGCAGTTCTTC. Its translation is CASTASVYNEQFF.

The chain is built from TRBV20-1 and TRBJ2-1; unclear D gene. The V end lost 8 bases, the J end lost 6 bases, and 8 bases lay between the germline ends. This CDR3 contains 10 residues. Looked up from germline, CDR1 is DFQATT and CDR2 is SNEGSKA (reference sequence). CDR3 bases: TGCAGTCCAGATGGCAATGAGCAGTTCTTC. Protein sequence: CSPDGNEQFF.

The CDR3 loop is CASRSGASYNEQFF. CDR3 nucleotides: TGTGCCAGCAGGAGCGGAGCCTCCTACAATGAGCAGTTCTTC. The V gene is TRBV2, the J gene TRBJ2-1; tentative D call: TRBD2 (5 bases). Trimming cost V 6 bases and J 0 bases, with 9 bases left between them. The CDR3 has 14 residues. Germline CDR1 reads SNHLY; CDR2 reads FYNNEI.

The chain joins TRBV7-3 to TRBJ1-2; 10 positions agree with TRBD1. With V trimmed by 4 bases and J by 8 bases, 4 bases remained unmatched. The germline CDR1 and CDR2 sequences are SGHTA and FQGTGA. CDR3 length equals 13 residues. The CDR3: CASSSGQGHGYTF. Here the CDR3 DNA reads TGTGCCAGCAGCTCGGGACAGGGGCACGGCTACACCTTC.

The chain employs TRBV9 and TRBJ2-1; 15 bases fit TRBD2. Germline V gives CDR1 SGDLS, CDR2 YYNGEE. V was clipped by 2 bases and J by 4 bases; unmatched bases: 7. CDR3 length: 18 residues. The CDR3 DNA follows: TGTGCCAGCAGCGTCACCCCGGGGACTAGCGGGGGGTACAATGAGCAGTTCTTC. Protein: CASSVTPGTSGGYNEQFF.

In DNA form, the CDR3 reads TGTGCCAGCAGTCCAGGGACTAGCGCATACAATGAGCAGTTCTTC. Translated: CASSPGTSAYNEQFF. The rearrangement uses TRBV27 and TRBJ2-1; 10 bases agree with TRBD2. Germline V gene data show CDR1 as MNHEY and CDR2 as SMNVEV (reference sequence). There are 15 residues in the CDR3. The V and J ends lost 5 bases and 4 bases, in that order; junction bases with no gene match: 5.

In the case of this clone: Other DNA sequences in this sample translate to the same CDR3. The CDR3 here is CASSLDGYNEQFF. CDR3 sequence (DNA): TGTGCCAGCAGCTTAGACGGTTACAATGAGCAGTTCTTC. The chain recombines TRBV7-9 with TRBJ2-1; D uncertain. The ends were cut back, 1 base at V and 4 bases at J, with 5 bases in the middle. Germline loops: CDR1 SEHNR, CDR2 FQNEAQ (reference sequence). The CDR3 is 13 amino acids.

The V gene is TRBV7-7, the J gene TRBJ2-1, with D perhaps matching TRBD2 (5 bases). Trimming removed 8 bases at V and 1 base at J, with 12 bases between. This CDR3 is 14 amino acids long. The germline V gene has CDR1 SSHAT and CDR2 FNYEAQ (reference sequence). In DNA form, the CDR3 reads TGTGCCAGCCCCGGTGGGAGATCCTACAATGAGCAGTTCTTC. It translates to CASPGGRSYNEQFF.

This chain links TRBV4-2 with TRBJ2-3, with 9 bases matching TRBD1. Trimming at V came to 5 bases and at J to 2 bases, leaving 14 bases not matched to a gene. This CDR3 comprises 18 residues. Germline lookup yields CDR1 LGHNA and CDR2 YNFKEQ. The CDR3: CASSGMTAGTGYTDTQYF. The CDR3 nucleotides read TGTGCCAGCAGCGGAATGACGGCCGGGACAGGGTACACAGATACGCAGTATTTT.

This chain joins TRBV27 and TRBJ2-3; D possibly corresponds to TRBD2 (6 bases). The CDR3 runs to 16 residues. CDR1 and CDR2 (germline): MNHEY, SMNVEV (reference sequence). Trimming pared 5 bases from V and 1 base from J, leaving 16 bases between. The CDR3 region has the DNA TGTGCCAGCAGTCCTTCGGGCGGGACCCGCACAGATACGCAGTATTTT. This translates into CASSPSGGTRTDTQYF.

The chain uses TRBV19 and TRBJ2-6; 9 nucleotides align to TRBD1. CDR3 length: 16 residues. CDR1 is LNHDA, CDR2 SQIVND, per germline (reference sequence). V dropped 6 bases and J dropped 3; count of bases not matched to a gene: 6. The CDR3: CASSITGGGGANVLTF. Here the CDR3 DNA reads TGTGCCAGTAGCATCACAGGGGGCGGTGGGGCCAACGTCCTGACTTTC.

CDR3 sequence reads: CASSLGAGKETQYF. The CDR3 coding sequence is TGTGCCAGCAGCTTAGGGGCAGGGAAAGAGACCCAGTACTTC. This chain links TRBV11-2 with TRBJ2-5, with a possible D match to TRBD1 (5 bases). There are 14 residues in the CDR3. The V end was cut by 1 base, the J end by 3 bases, with 9 bases between. Germline CDR1 is SGHAT and CDR2 is FQNNGV.

The gene calls are TRBV11-2 and TRBJ2-5; D might be TRBD2 (6 bases). V lost 5 bases and J lost 4, with 14 bases in between. The CDR3 spans 14 residues. Germline V gives CDR1 SGHAT, CDR2 FQNNGV. CDR3 amino acids: CASSPGMGGETQYF. CDR3 bases: TGTGCCAGCAGCCCCGGGATGGGAGGAGAGACCCAGTACTTC. Full variable domain (rest looked up from reference TRBV11-2 and TRBJ2-5): EAGVAQSPRYKIIEKRQSVAFWCNPISGHATLYWYQQILGQGPKLLIQFQNNGVVDDSQLPKDRFSAERLKGVDSTLKIQPAKLEDSAVYLCASSPGMGGETQYFGPGTRLLVL.

The chain joins TRBV28 to TRBJ1-2; TRBD1 is a possible D gene (6 bases). There are 16 residues in the CDR3. The germline CDR1 and CDR2 sequences are MDHEN and SYDVKM. Deletions cut 5 bases from V and 4 bases from J, with 20 bases between. The DNA of the CDR3 is TGTGCCAGCAGTCTCTCCGGGACACCTAACCTCTATGGCTACACCTTC. The encoded protein is CASSLSGTPNLYGYTF.

The chain joins TRBV6-4 to TRBJ2-3; D uncertain. CDR1 is MRHNA and CDR2 is SNTAGT in the germline V gene. The CDR3 sequence is 15 residues long. Deletions cut 3 bases from V and 1 base from J, with 11 bases between. DNA for the CDR3: TGTGCCAGCAGTGAGAATGCGGTAGGCACAGATACGCAGTATTTT. Protein sequence: CASSENAVGTDTQYF.

The V gene is TRBV2, the J gene TRBJ2-2; TRBD1 might be the D (6 bases). This CDR3 has 15 residues. Germline V CDR1 and CDR2: SNHLY, FYNNEI. V was trimmed by 7 bases and J by 4 bases, leaving 16 bases between them. The CDR3 DNA reads TGTGCCAGCATGGGGATGGGGGCTTTCACCGGGGAGCTGTTTTTT. Its translation: CASMGMGAFTGELFF.

The rearrangement links TRBV4-1 to TRBJ1-2; tentatively, D is TRBD1 (5 bases). CDR1 is MGHRA, CDR2 YSYEKL, per germline. This CDR3 spans 15 amino acids. Trimming cost V 4 bases and J 6 bases, with 18 bases left between them. The CDR3 spells CASSLNRGPGDGYTF. DNA of the CDR3: TGCGCCAGCAGCCTCAATAGGGGACCGGGGGATGGCTACACCTTC.

This clone appeared a single time. The V and J genes are TRBV18 and TRBJ2-6; 7 bases agree with TRBD2. Germline CDR1 reads KGHSH; CDR2 reads LQKENI. CDR3 length: 18 residues. V lost 4 bases to trimming and J lost 1 base; unmatched junction nucleotides: 10. CDR3 amino acids: CASSRPASGTSGANVLTF. The CDR3, as DNA: TGTGCCAGCTCACGCCCCGCTAGCGGAACTTCTGGGGCCAACGTCCTGACTTTC.

The chain is built from TRBV28 and TRBJ2-5, with D tentatively TRBD1 (5 bases). Germline CDR1 MDHEN, CDR2 SYDVKM. Trimming left V 6 bases short and J 2 bases short, with 10 bases between. This CDR3 is built from 13 residues. The DNA of the CDR3 is TGTGCCAGCAGGGGGTGGACACAAGAGACCCAGTACTTC. It codes for CASRGWTQETQYF.

The rearrangement uses TRBV27 and TRBJ1-4; D is uncertain. The CDR3 length is 14 residues. The V end was cut by 2 bases, the J end by 2 bases, with 6 bases between. Germline-derived CDR1 and CDR2 are MNHEY and SMNVEV (reference sequence). DNA of the CDR3: TGTGCCAGCAGTTTACTAGGCACTAATGAAAAACTGTTTTTT. It encodes CASSLLGTNEKLFF.

The chain couples TRBV15 to TRBJ2-7, with a possible D match to TRBD2 (6 bases). The CDR3 runs to 16 residues. V was pared by 0 bases and J by 4 bases, with 16 bases between. The V gene's germline CDR1 is LNHNV and CDR2 YYDKDF (reference sequence). The CDR3 spells CATSREVGGQDYEQYF. The CDR3 DNA sequence: TGTGCCACCAGCAGAGAGGTGGGGGGTCAGGATTACGAGCAGTACTTC.

This chain joins TRBV2 and TRBJ1-5; possible D gene TRBD1, 6 bases. The CDR3 sequence is 13 residues long. Germline V gene sequence: CDR1 SNHLY, CDR2 FYNNEI. Trimming shortened V by 5 bases and J by 4 bases, and 9 bases separated the two germline ends. CDR3: CASSRGWNQPQHF. The CDR3 nucleotides are TGTGCCAGCAGTAGGGGGTGGAATCAGCCCCAGCATTTT.

This chain uses TRBV19 with TRBJ1-5; TRBD1 aligns across 8 bases. The trim removed 6 bases at V and 6 bases at J, leaving 16 bases unmatched. Germline V gene lookup returns CDR1 LNHDA and CDR2 SQIVND (reference sequence). CDR3 size: 17 residues. CDR3 loop: CASSPNRGDRTLQPQHF. CDR3 bases: TGTGCCAGTAGCCCAAATCGGGGGGACAGGACGCTTCAGCCCCAGCATTTT.